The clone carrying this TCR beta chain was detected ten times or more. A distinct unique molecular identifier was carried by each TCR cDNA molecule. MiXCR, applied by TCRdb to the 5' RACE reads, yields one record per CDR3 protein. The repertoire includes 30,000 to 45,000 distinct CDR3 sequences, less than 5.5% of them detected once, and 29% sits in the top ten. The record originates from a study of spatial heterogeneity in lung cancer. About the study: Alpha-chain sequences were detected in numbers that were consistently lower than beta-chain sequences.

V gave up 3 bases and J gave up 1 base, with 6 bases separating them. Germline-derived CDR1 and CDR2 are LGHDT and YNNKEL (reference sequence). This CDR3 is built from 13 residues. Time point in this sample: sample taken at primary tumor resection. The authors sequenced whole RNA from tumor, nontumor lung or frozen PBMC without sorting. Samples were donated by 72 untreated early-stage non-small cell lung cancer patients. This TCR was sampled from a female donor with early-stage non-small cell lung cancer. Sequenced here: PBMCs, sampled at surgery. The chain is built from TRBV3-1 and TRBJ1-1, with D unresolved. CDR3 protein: CASSQMGNTEAFF. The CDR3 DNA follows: TGTGCCAGCAGCCAGATGGGGAACACTGAAGCTTTCTTT.